This T cell receptor beta chain was sequenced during a study of cytomegalovirus exposure and HLA in healthy donors. Study results and limitations: Later work found most CMV-associated TCR beta chains apparently HLA-restricted. Associated with HLA alleles at 0.05 false discovery rate in a later analysis were about 17,000 TCR beta sequences. The authors later found TCR association rates varying by HLA locus, with DRB1 most and HLA-C fewest.

The CDR3 consists of 15 residues. CDR1 is LNHDA and CDR2 is SQIVND in the germline V gene (reference sequence). J lost 0 bases, V lost 9 bases, and 7 bases had no gene match. Researchers ran the PCR with 60 Vbeta and 13 Jbeta primers. Generated by immunoSEQ multiplex PCR, the TCRdb table keeps only in-frame clones and is missing some. The repertoire has approximately 150,000 clones, around 65% of them found once; the top ten carry over 5%. As to this clone: Its cognate antigen is unknown.

The sequenced sample was PBMCs. This chain links TRBV19 with TRBJ2-1, with 8 bases matching TRBD2. The sequence was collected from a woman aged 60 to 75 in good health and CMV-seronegative. The CDR3 loop reads CASQAGVSSYNEQFF. The CDR3 DNA sequence: TGTGCCAGCCAAGCGGGGGTGAGCTCCTACAATGAGCAGTTCTTC.